These T cell receptor beta chains were read from a single sample in a study of OX40 agonist ivuxolimab in advanced cancers. The protocol was immunoSEQ multiplex PCR, while the TCRdb copy is restricted to in-frame clones and leaves out a portion. The sample includes roughly 110,000 clones, roughly nine tenths seen only once; the top ten take about 0.48%. Sequencing used CD4+ or CD8+ T cells sorted from blood, obtained in a trial of the OX40 agonist ivuxolimab. The receptors here all came from an adult with an advanced solid tumor such as melanoma, head and neck, liver or kidney cancer. The CDR3 runs from the conserved cysteine through the conserved F or W. D genes are given only for firm matches. Size tells how often a clone was seen (once, few, many) or the class of an expanded clone, and some rows leave it out.

>once|.|TRBJ1-6|TRBV6-5
CASSYGLGALHF
TGTGCCAGCAGTTACGGATTGGGGGCCCTCCACTTT
>.|.|TRBJ1-1|TRBV11-2
CASSLERRARGIANTEAFF
TGTGCCAGCAGCTTAGAAAGAAGGGCGAGGGGTATCGCGAACACTGAAGCTTTCTTT
>few|TRBD1|TRBJ1-3|TRBV6-5
CASRGQGTGNTIYF
TGTGCCAGCAGGGGACAGGGGACTGGAAACACCATATATTTT
>.|TRBD1|TRBJ2-7|TRBV28
CASTLTGGIPSYEQYF
TGTGCCAGCACCCTGACAGGGGGGATTCCCTCCTACGAGCAGTACTTC
>.|.|TRBJ1-2|TRBV28
CASSSLGRGGGYTF
TGTGCCAGCAGTTCCCTCGGTAGAGGTGGTGGCTACACCTTC
>.|.|TRBJ1-2|TRBV30
CAWSGGGVDGYTF
TGTGCCTGGAGCGGAGGAGGTGTAGATGGCTACACCTTC
>.|TRBD2|TRBJ2-1|TRBV7-9
CASSLLRVAGGLYNEQFF
TGTGCCAGCAGCCTTCTCCGGGTAGCGGGGGGACTATACAATGAGCAGTTCTTC
>.|TRBD2|TRBJ2-3|TRBV4-3
CASSQDPGGGAIDTQYF
TGCGCCAGCAGCCAAGATCCGGGCGGGGGGGCCATAGATACGCAGTATTTT
>.|.|TRBJ1-4|TRBV7-2
CASSRRTNEKLFF
TGTGCCAGCAGTAGGCGGACTAATGAAAAACTGTTTTTT
>.|TRBD1|TRBJ1-1|TRBV30
CAWSGGTGKAFF
TGTGCCTGGAGTGGAGGGACAGGGAAAGCTTTCTTT
>.|TRBD1|TRBJ1-1|TRBV9
CASANTGGDEAFF
TGTGCCAGCGCCAACACAGGGGGGGACGAAGCTTTCTTT
>once|.|TRBJ2-5|TRBV4-2
CASSQIIRGAGETQYF
TGTGCCAGCAGCCAAATTATTCGGGGGGCCGGGGAGACCCAGTACTTC
>.|TRBD2|TRBJ2-6|TRBV4-1
CASSQGTSRTGANVLTF
TGCGCCAGCAGCCAAGGGACTAGCCGCACTGGGGCCAACGTCCTGACTTTC
>.|.|TRBJ2-1|TRBV2
CASTLGLSYNEQFF
TGTGCCAGCACCTTGGGATTATCTTACAATGAGCAGTTCTTC
>.|TRBD2|TRBJ2-7|TRBV6-5
CASSYGPALAGLQYF
TGTGCCAGCAGTTACGGTCCCGCGCTAGCGGGGCTCCAATACTTC
>.|TRBD2|TRBJ2-3|TRBV2
CASSELAGGDTQYF
TGTGCCAGCAGTGAGCTAGCGGGGGGAGATACGCAGTATTTT
>.|TRBD2|TRBJ2-5|TRBV19
CASMSLAGGQETQYF
TGTGCCAGTATGTCACTAGCGGGGGGCCAAGAGACCCAGTACTTC
>.|.|TRBJ1-6|TRBV5-1
CASSLDSRLAPLHF
TGCGCCAGCAGCTTGGATTCCAGGTTAGCACCCCTCCACTTT
>.|.|TRBJ2-3|TRBV5-1
CASSLAGIRTDTQYF
TGCGCCAGCAGCTTGGCTGGGATTAGGACAGATACGCAGTATTTT
>.|TRBD1|TRBJ1-1|TRBV6-6
CASSQGTGTLNTEAFF
TGTGCCAGCAGTCAAGGGACAGGTACTTTGAACACTGAAGCTTTCTTT
>.|TRBD1|TRBJ1-1|TRBV7-2
CASINDRGNTEAFF
TGTGCCAGCATCAACGACAGGGGGAACACTGAAGCTTTCTTT
>.|TRBD2|TRBJ2-3|TRBV7-6
CASSLGGTGGDTQYF
TGTGCCAGCAGCTTAGGGGGGACGGGGGGAGATACGCAGTATTTT
>.|TRBD2|TRBJ2-1|TRBV5-5
CASSLEAGGPYEQFF
TGTGCCAGCAGCTTGGAGGCGGGGGGGCCTTATGAGCAGTTCTTC
>once|.|TRBJ2-1|TRBV5-1
CASSLQDDEQFF
TGCGCCAGCAGCTTGCAGGACGATGAGCAGTTCTTC
>.|.|TRBJ1-6|TRBV7-2
CASSLAEHSPLHF
TGTGCCAGCAGCTTAGCGGAACATTCACCCCTCCACTTT
>.|.|TRBJ2-3|TRBV10-2
CASSLSPGGTDTQYF
TGCGCCAGCAGCCTGAGTCCAGGCGGCACAGATACGCAGTATTTT
>.|.|TRBJ1-5|TRBV19
CASGGQGYNQPQHF
TGTGCCAGTGGAGGGCAGGGGTACAATCAGCCCCAGCATTTT
>.|.|TRBJ2-3|TRBV5-5
CASSLSPRRDTTDTQYF
TGTGCCAGCAGCTTGTCCCCAAGACGGGACACCACAGATACGCAGTATTTT
>.|.|TRBJ2-2|TRBV7-2
CASSLPLPGGPGELFF
TGTGCCAGCAGCTTGCCACTCCCTGGGGGCCCCGGGGAGCTGTTTTTT
>.|TRBD1|TRBJ1-5|TRBV29-1
CSVEDEGGWGNQPQHF
TGCAGCGTTGAAGATGAAGGGGGCTGGGGCAATCAGCCCCAGCATTTT
>.|.|TRBJ1-5|TRBV7-2
CASSLSSNQPQHF
TGTGCCAGCAGCTTAAGTAGCAATCAGCCCCAGCATTTT
>.|.|TRBJ1-1|TRBV6-6
CASSYQGQNTEAFF
TGTGCCAGCAGTTACCAGGGTCAGAACACTGAAGCTTTCTTT
>.|.|TRBJ2-3|TRBV7-9
CASTALTITDTQYF
TGTGCCAGCACAGCACTTACCATCACAGATACGCAGTATTTT
>few|.|TRBJ2-3|TRBV28
CASSSSPLGDTQYF
TGTGCCAGCAGTTCCTCCCCTTTGGGGGATACGCAGTATTTT
>.|.|TRBJ1-1|TRBV25-1
CASSESGHMNTEAFF
TGTGCCAGCAGTGAATCGGGACATATGAACACTGAAGCTTTCTTT
>once|.|TRBJ1-6|TRBV7-2
CASSLGTLNSPLHF
TGTGCCAGCAGCTTAGGGACCCTGAATTCACCCCTCCACTTT
>.|.|TRBJ1-1|TRBV7-3
CASSLNPVALHTEAFF
TGTGCCAGCAGCTTAAACCCCGTAGCATTGCACACTGAAGCTTTCTTT
>.|.|TRBJ1-6|TRBV10-3
CAIQGKDNSPLHF
TGTGCCATCCAGGGGAAGGATAATTCACCCCTCCACTTT
>.|.|TRBJ2-7|TRBV2
CASSSVRGGSYEQYF
TGTGCCAGCAGTTCGGTTAGGGGAGGATCCTACGAGCAGTACTTC
>.|.|TRBJ1-6|TRBV19
CASSDLGFSPLHF
TGTGCCAGTAGTGACCTAGGTTTTTCACCCCTCCACTTT
>.|.|TRBJ1-2|TRBV6-1
CASRSAGQPWGYTF
TGTGCCAGCAGATCAGCCGGACAGCCTTGGGGCTACACCTTC
>.|.|TRBJ1-3|TRBV19
CTQPQGLSGNTIYF
TGTACCCAACCTCAGGGGCTCTCTGGAAACACCATATATTTT
>.|.|TRBJ1-1|TRBV29-1
CSVEEGMNTEAFF
TGCAGCGTTGAAGAGGGAATGAACACTGAAGCTTTCTTT
>.|.|TRBJ1-2|TRBV27
CASSLRGFGYTF
TGTGCCAGCAGTCTTAGAGGTTTTGGCTACACCTTC